These T cell receptor beta chains were read from a single sample in a study of CD8+ T cells in alopecia areata. Generated by immunoSEQ multiplex PCR, the TCRdb table keeps only in-frame clones and is missing some. This table holds approximately 150,000 clones, about three fifths found once. The source material was CD8+ T cells sorted from blood. These receptors all come from a human donor in good health. Both conserved end residues are part of each CDR3. Each record gives: V gene, J gene, clone size, D gene, CDR3 protein, CDR3 DNA. D genes are given only for firm matches. Clone size is shown for a subset of rows, as once, few, many or a class of expanded clone.

V: TRBV14; J: TRBJ2-1; size: once; D: -; CDR3: CASSEGLIYNEQFF; DNA: TGTGCCAGCAGCGAAGGACTCATATACAATGAGCAGTTCTTC
V: TRBV23-1; J: TRBJ2-3; size: few; D: TRBD1; CDR3: CASSPRQGKQYF; DNA: TGCGCCAGCAGTCCCCGACAGGGAAAGCAGTATTTT
V: TRBV27; J: TRBJ2-3; size: -; D: -; CDR3: CASSSLAGEGDTQYF; DNA: TGTGCCAGCAGTTCACTAGCAGGAGAAGGAGATACGCAGTATTTT
V: TRBV4-1; J: TRBJ2-5; size: -; D: TRBD2; CDR3: CASSHDLAGGRETQYF; DNA: TGCGCCAGCAGCCACGATTTAGCGGGAGGGCGGGAGACCCAGTACTTC
V: TRBV27; J: TRBJ1-2; size: -; D: -; CDR3: CASSLSSVYGYTF; DNA: TGTGCCAGCAGTTTATCGTCGGTTTATGGCTACACCTTC
V: TRBV4-1; J: TRBJ2-7; size: -; D: -; CDR3: CASSQEFSPTYEQYF; DNA: TGCGCCAGCAGCCAAGAGTTCAGCCCCACCTACGAGCAGTACTTC
V: TRBV6-1; J: TRBJ2-1; size: -; D: -; CDR3: CASSSWDENEQFF; DNA: TGTGCCAGCAGTTCCTGGGACGAAAATGAGCAGTTCTTC
V: TRBV15; J: TRBJ2-5; size: -; D: -; CDR3: CATSRAGLEPGTQYF; DNA: TGTGCCACCAGCAGAGCGGGGCTAGAGCCGGGGACCCAGTACTTC
V: TRBV13; J: TRBJ2-5; size: once; D: -; CDR3: CASSLGVRGETQYF; DNA: TGTGCCAGCAGCTTAGGGGTGAGGGGAGAGACCCAGTACTTC
V: TRBV2; J: TRBJ2-3; size: few; D: -; CDR3: CASSETVADTQYF; DNA: TGTGCCAGCAGTGAAACGGTGGCAGATACGCAGTATTTT
V: TRBV6-5; J: TRBJ2-1; size: -; D: -; CDR3: CASSLRALDEQFF; DNA: TGTGCCAGCAGCCTACGGGCTCTCGATGAGCAGTTCTTC
V: TRBV30; J: TRBJ2-1; size: -; D: -; CDR3: CAWSGAYNEQFF; DNA: TGTGCCTGGAGCGGAGCCTACAATGAGCAGTTCTTC
V: TRBV29-1; J: TRBJ1-1; size: once; D: -; CDR3: CSVGLWGNSEAFF; DNA: TGCAGCGTTGGTCTTTGGGGAAATAGTGAAGCTTTCTTT
V: TRBV29-1; J: TRBJ2-3; size: -; D: -; CDR3: CSGETGFGGDTQYF; DNA: TGCAGCGGTGAAACGGGGTTTGGAGGAGATACGCAGTATTTT
V: TRBV5-6; J: TRBJ2-3; size: -; D: -; CDR3: CASSQDRLAEYTDTQYF; DNA: TGTGCCAGCAGCCAAGACAGGCTAGCGGAATACACAGATACGCAGTATTTT
V: TRBV7-2; J: TRBJ2-1; size: -; D: TRBD2; CDR3: CASSPMGLAEYNEQFF; DNA: TGCGCCAGCAGCCCAATGGGACTAGCGGAGTACAATGAGCAGTTCTTC
V: TRBV13; J: TRBJ2-7; size: few; D: TRBD1; CDR3: CASSLGTVPGYEQYF; DNA: TGTGCCAGCAGCTTGGGGACAGTACCAGGGTACGAGCAGTACTTC
V: TRBV6-4; J: TRBJ2-1; size: -; D: -; CDR3: CASSDVRGNEQFF; DNA: TGTGCCAGCAGTGACGTTAGGGGTAATGAGCAGTTCTTC
V: TRBV7-9; J: TRBJ1-5; size: -; D: TRBD1; CDR3: CASSLGGQGFQPQHF; DNA: TGTGCCAGCAGCTTGGGGGGACAGGGGTTTCAGCCCCAGCATTTT
V: TRBV27; J: TRBJ2-5; size: -; D: -; CDR3: CASSFVPEETQYF; DNA: TGTGCCAGCAGTTTTGTACCAGAAGAGACCCAGTACTTC
V: TRBV6-6; J: TRBJ1-1; size: -; D: TRBD1; CDR3: CASSYGQGDTEAFF; DNA: TGTGCCAGCAGTTACGGACAGGGGGACACTGAAGCTTTCTTT
V: TRBV5-6; J: TRBJ2-1; size: few; D: -; CDR3: CASSLGPDPSYNEQFF; DNA: TGTGCCAGCAGCTTGGGTCCGGACCCCTCCTACAATGAGCAGTTCTTC
V: TRBV7-6; J: TRBJ2-7; size: few; D: TRBD2; CDR3: CASSSGTGLAGLYEQYF; DNA: TGTGCCAGCAGCTCAGGTACCGGACTAGCGGGATTATACGAGCAGTACTTC
V: TRBV2; J: TRBJ2-5; size: -; D: -; CDR3: CASSEGGSYQETQYF; DNA: TGTGCCAGCAGTGAAGGCGGCTCCTACCAAGAGACCCAGTACTTC
V: TRBV5-1; J: TRBJ2-2; size: -; D: -; CDR3: CASSSEGAGELFF; DNA: TGCGCCAGCAGCTCTGAGGGGGCCGGGGAGCTGTTTTTT
V: TRBV15; J: TRBJ2-3; size: -; D: -; CDR3: CATSRDAWDTQYF; DNA: TGTGCCACCAGCAGAGACGCGTGGGATACGCAGTATTTT
V: TRBV4-1; J: TRBJ2-1; size: -; D: -; CDR3: CASSQSGVDYNEQFF; DNA: TGCGCCAGCAGCCAATCCGGAGTCGATTACAATGAGCAGTTCTTC
V: TRBV27; J: TRBJ2-7; size: -; D: -; CDR3: CASMKGGEQYF; DNA: TGTGCCAGCATGAAGGGTGGCGAGCAGTACTTC
V: TRBV4-1; J: TRBJ2-4; size: -; D: -; CDR3: CASSQTEKNIQYF; DNA: TGCGCCAGCAGCCAAACGGAGAAAAACATTCAGTACTTC
V: TRBV6-1; J: TRBJ2-3; size: -; D: -; CDR3: CASSEWRDTQYF; DNA: TGTGCCAGCAGTGAATGGAGAGATACGCAGTATTTT
V: TRBV5-6; J: TRBJ2-7; size: -; D: TRBD2; CDR3: CASSPDSGRISYEQYF; DNA: TGTGCCAGCAGCCCAGATAGCGGGAGGATCTCCTACGAGCAGTACTTC
V: TRBV6-1; J: TRBJ1-5; size: few; D: -; CDR3: CASSDPGIQPQHF; DNA: TGTGCCAGCAGTGACCCAGGAATACAGCCCCAGCATTTT
V: TRBV6-5; J: TRBJ2-2; size: -; D: -; CDR3: CASSYSGTPGELFF; DNA: TGTGCCAGCAGTTACTCTGGGACTCCTGGGGAGCTGTTTTTT
V: TRBV9; J: TRBJ2-7; size: -; D: TRBD2; CDR3: CASSVGGSSYEQYF; DNA: TGTGCCAGCAGCGTCGGCGGGAGCTCCTACGAGCAGTACTTC
V: TRBV27; J: TRBJ2-3; size: -; D: -; CDR3: CASSVTGTRTDTQYF; DNA: TGTGCCAGCAGTGTGACAGGGACTCGCACAGATACGCAGTATTTT
V: TRBV29-1; J: TRBJ2-2; size: -; D: -; CDR3: CSVVYTGELFF; DNA: TGCAGCGTTGTATACACCGGGGAGCTGTTTTTT
V: TRBV29-1; J: TRBJ1-2; size: -; D: -; CDR3: CSVGSRSNYGYTF; DNA: TGCAGCGTTGGAAGCAGGTCTAACTATGGCTACACCTTC
V: TRBV6-6; J: TRBJ2-1; size: -; D: TRBD1; CDR3: CASSDRDRSDNEQFF; DNA: TGTGCCAGCAGTGACCGGGACAGGAGTGACAATGAGCAGTTCTTC
V: TRBV2; J: TRBJ2-3; size: few; D: -; CDR3: CASSEDPSDTQYF; DNA: TGTGCCAGCAGTGAGGACCCTTCAGATACGCAGTATTTT
V: TRBV27; J: TRBJ1-5; size: few; D: -; CDR3: CASSFQGNQPQHF; DNA: TGTGCCAGCAGTTTCCAGGGTAATCAGCCCCAGCATTTT
V: TRBV30; J: TRBJ2-1; size: few; D: -; CDR3: CAWSGSPNEQFF; DNA: TGTGCCTGGAGTGGCAGTCCCAATGAGCAGTTCTTC
V: TRBV11-2; J: TRBJ1-1; size: -; D: -; CDR3: CASSLGTASEAFF; DNA: TGTGCCAGCAGCTTAGGGACAGCGTCTGAAGCTTTCTTT